This TCR beta chain appears in the sequencing data of a study of T cell responses to AZD1222 COVID-19 vaccine. The CDR3 contains 12 residues. V dropped 4 bases and J dropped 4 bases, with 8 bases sitting between them. The germline V gene encodes CDR1 SGHNT and CDR2 YYREEE (reference sequence). The assay was immunoSEQ multiplex PCR, and TCRdb's table has in-frame clones only and misses some. Of roughly 71,000 clones listed, approximately 81% were seen once; the top ten hold just over 20%. The chain combines TRBV5-4 with TRBJ1-1; D not resolved. This sequence was found in an adult in good health. The input for sequencing was peripheral blood, taken on day 0 of AZD1222 vaccination. The chain's CDR3 is CASSKPATEAFF. The CDR3 DNA reads as TGTGCCAGCAGCAAACCGGCCACTGAAGCTTTCTTT.